The table lists the clone carrying this T cell receptor (beta chain) with a few counts. What it recognizes is unknown. The sample originates from a study of T-cell reconstitution after alpha-beta-depleted transplantation in children. Study-level points and caveats: When one year had passed after transplant, most T-cell counts and diversity came from newly produced T cells. The origin of high day-60 TCRbeta diversity in some patients lay in surviving recipient T cells and thymic progenitors. The origin of alpha-beta T cells about two months after transplant was reportedly several hundred expanded graft clones.

The CDR3 is 14 amino acids. Between the trimmed V and J ends, which lost 3 bases and 4 bases, there was a span of 13 bases. CDR1 is SGHRS, CDR2 YFSETQ, per germline. The TCRbeta library incorporated unique molecular identifiers. MiXCR, run by TCRdb on the PCR reads, gives a single entry per CDR3 protein. The data show around 800,000 distinct CDR3 sequences, about 15% seen once. Material: PBMCs, mostly from graft donor cells, obtained 360 days after TCRalphabeta/CD19-depleted stem cell transplant. The sequence derives from a male patient younger than 18 who had a stem cell transplant for acute lymphoblastic leukemia, so the T cells may come from the graft donor. The chain uses TRBV5-1 and TRBJ1-1; weak D call: TRBD1 (6 bases). CDR3 in DNA: TGCGCCAGCAGCTATACAACAGGGATCACTGAAGCTTTCTTT. It codes for CASSYTTGITEAFF.